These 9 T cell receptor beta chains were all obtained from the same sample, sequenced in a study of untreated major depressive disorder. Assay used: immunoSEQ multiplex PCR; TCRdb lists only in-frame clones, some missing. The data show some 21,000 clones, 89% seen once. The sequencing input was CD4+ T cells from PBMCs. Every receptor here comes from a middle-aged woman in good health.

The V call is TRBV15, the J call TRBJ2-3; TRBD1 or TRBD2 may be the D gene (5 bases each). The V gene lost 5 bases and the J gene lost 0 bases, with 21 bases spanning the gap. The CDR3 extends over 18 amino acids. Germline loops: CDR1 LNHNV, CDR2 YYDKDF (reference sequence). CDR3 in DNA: TGTGCCACCAGCTCTCGGGCCGGGGCAGGGCGCAGCACAGATACGCAGTATTTT. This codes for CATSSRAGAGRSTDTQYF.

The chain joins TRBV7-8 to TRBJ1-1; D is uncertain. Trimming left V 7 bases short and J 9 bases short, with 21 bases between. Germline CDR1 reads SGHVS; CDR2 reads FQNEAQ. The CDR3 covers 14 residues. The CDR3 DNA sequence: TGTGCCAGCACTCCAACGTCAGCGAGGGTGCAAGCTTTCTTT. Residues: CASTPTSARVQAFF. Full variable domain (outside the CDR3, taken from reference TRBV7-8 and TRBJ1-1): GAGVSQSPRYKVAKRGQDVALRCDPISGHVSLFWYQQALGQGPEFLTYFQNEAQLDKSGLPSDRFFAERPEGSVSTLKIQRTQQEDSAVYLCASTPTSARVQAFFGQGTRLTVV.

The CDR3 sequence is CASSIDWGGYNEQFF. DNA of the CDR3: TGTGCCAGTAGTATAGATTGGGGTGGTTACAATGAGCAGTTCTTC. The chain employs TRBV19 and TRBJ2-1; the D is unclear. The CDR3 extends over 15 amino acids. Trimming left V 0 bases short and J 4 bases short, with 10 bases between. CDR1 LNHDA and CDR2 SQIVND come from the germline V gene (reference sequence).

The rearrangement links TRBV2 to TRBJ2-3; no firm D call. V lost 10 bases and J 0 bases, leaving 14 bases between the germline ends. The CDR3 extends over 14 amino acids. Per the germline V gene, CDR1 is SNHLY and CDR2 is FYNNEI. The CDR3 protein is CATLPRVSTDTQYF. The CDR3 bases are TGTGCCACCCTGCCTAGGGTAAGCACAGATACGCAGTATTTT.

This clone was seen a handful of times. This chain's CDR3 is CAISESRAGGPKETQYF. In DNA form, the CDR3 reads TGTGCCATCAGTGAGTCGAGGGCGGGAGGGCCTAAGGAGACCCAGTACTTC. The V gene is TRBV10-3, the J gene TRBJ2-5, with 9 nucleotides matching TRBD2. V lost 0 bases, J lost 5 bases, and 10 bases stayed unmatched. CDR3 size: 17 residues. The germline V gene has CDR1 ENHRY and CDR2 SYGVKD.

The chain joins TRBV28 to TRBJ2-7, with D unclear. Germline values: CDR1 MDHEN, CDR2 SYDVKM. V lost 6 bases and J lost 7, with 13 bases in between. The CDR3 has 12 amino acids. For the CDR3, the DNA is TGTGCCAGCAGCACTCTTCTTGGGGAGCAGTACGTC. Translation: CASSTLLGEQYV.

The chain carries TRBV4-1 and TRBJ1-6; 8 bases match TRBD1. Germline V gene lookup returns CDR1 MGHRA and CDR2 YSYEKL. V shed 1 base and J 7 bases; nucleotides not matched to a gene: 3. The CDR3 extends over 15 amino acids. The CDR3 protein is CASSQGQGANSPLHF. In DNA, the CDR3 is TGCGCCAGCAGCCAAGGTCAGGGGGCAAATTCACCCCTCCACTTT.

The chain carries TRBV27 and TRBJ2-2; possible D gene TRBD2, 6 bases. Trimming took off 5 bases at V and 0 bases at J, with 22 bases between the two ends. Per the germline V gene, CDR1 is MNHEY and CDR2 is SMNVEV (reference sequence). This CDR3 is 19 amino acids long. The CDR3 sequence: CASSPTLLNGSTNTGELFF. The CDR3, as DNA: TGTGCCAGCAGTCCCACCCTCTTAAACGGGAGCACGAACACCGGGGAGCTGTTTTTT.

The CDR3 is CASSLDRASYEQYF. The CDR3 DNA reads as TGTGCCAGCAGCTTAGACAGGGCCTCCTACGAGCAGTACTTC. The V gene is TRBV11-2, the J gene TRBJ2-7; D may be TRBD1 (5 bases). The CDR3 has 14 amino acids. Trimming stripped 0 bases from V and 0 bases from J, with 6 bases between. CDR1 SGHAT and CDR2 FQNNGV come from the germline V gene.